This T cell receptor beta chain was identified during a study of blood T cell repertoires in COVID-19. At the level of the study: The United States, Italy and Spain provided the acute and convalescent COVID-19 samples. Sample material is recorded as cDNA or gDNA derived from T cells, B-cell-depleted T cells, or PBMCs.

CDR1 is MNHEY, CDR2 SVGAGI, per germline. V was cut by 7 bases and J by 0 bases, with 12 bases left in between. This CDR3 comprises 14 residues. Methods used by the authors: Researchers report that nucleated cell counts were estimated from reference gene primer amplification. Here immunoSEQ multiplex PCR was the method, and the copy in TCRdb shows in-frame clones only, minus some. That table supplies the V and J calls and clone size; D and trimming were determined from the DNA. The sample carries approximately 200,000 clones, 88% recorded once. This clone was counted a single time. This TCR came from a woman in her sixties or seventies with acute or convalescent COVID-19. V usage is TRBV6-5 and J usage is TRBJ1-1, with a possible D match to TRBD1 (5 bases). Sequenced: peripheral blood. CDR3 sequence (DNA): TGTGCCAGCATTAGGACAAGGGTGAACACTGAAGCTTTCTTT. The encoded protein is CASIRTRVNTEAFF.